This T cell receptor (beta chain) emerged from a study of cytomegalovirus exposure and HLA in healthy donors. Study context: The Caucasian-associated ancestry cluster contained approximately 81% of the approximately 390 genotyped donors.

All the people who gave samples were healthy bone marrow donors. Amplification used 60 Vbeta primers and 13 Jbeta primers. The method was immunoSEQ multiplex PCR; TCRdb's version includes in-frame clones alone and lacks a portion of them. The sample has around 130,000 clones, 8.5% to 10% seen once. Study-level results: The number of N-insertions in an Asian-associated ancestry cluster was reportedly below the 666-donor mean in a later analysis. Presence/absence analyses rested on an assumption that sequencing depth was roughly uniform across donors.

The CDR3 consists of 14 residues. Germline V lookup: CDR1 SGHNT, CDR2 YYREEE (reference sequence). V lost 2 bases to trimming and J lost 4 bases, with 13 bases between them. To note about this clone: Its specificity is unknown.

The receptor was isolated from a man in his forties or fifties in good health and CMV-seronegative. The rearrangement uses TRBV5-4 and TRBJ2-7, with a possible D match to TRBD2 (5 bases). Material for sequencing was PBMCs. The CDR3: CASSFSRVGYEQYF. The DNA of the CDR3 is TGTGCCAGCAGCTTTTCGAGGGTGGGGTACGAGCAGTACTTC. The variable domain in full, with the rest retrieved from reference TRBV5-4 and TRBJ2-7, is ETGVTQSPTHLIKTRGQQVTLRCSSQSGHNTVSWYQQALGQGPQFIFQYYREEENGRGNFPPRFSGLQFPNYSSELNVNALELDDSALYLCASSFSRVGYEQYFGPGTRLTVT.